This TCR beta chain comes out of a study of blood T cell repertoires in COVID-19. Study details: Sources were T cells, B-cell-depleted T cells, or PBMCs; the material itself was cDNA or gDNA.

Per the study methods: The assay estimated nucleated cells by amplifying reference gene primers. Profiled with immunoSEQ multiplex PCR; TCRdb holds only in-frame clones, not every one. V, J and clone size are taken as reported in that table, and D and trimming were inferred from the DNA itself. The sample contains over 150,000 clones, around 83% of which appear only once. Seattle's cohort entered during active infection and was followed longitudinally. CDR3 length: 16 residues. Trimming removed 0 bases at V and 5 bases at J, with 15 bases between. Germline assignment: CDR1 LNHNV and CDR2 YYDKDF (reference sequence).

The TCR comes from a woman aged 55-69 years with COVID-19, enrolled during active disease. Sequencing used peripheral blood. The J gene is TRBJ2-3, the V gene TRBV15; maybe TRBD2 (6 bases). The CDR3 nucleotides are TGTGCCACCAGCAGAGATGCGGGGCCCGGGGAAGATACGCAGTATTTT. Its translation is CATSRDAGPGEDTQYF.